The 10 T cell receptor beta chains below were found in one sample sequenced in a study of T and B cells in COVID-19 patients. Blood genomic DNA input for TRB amplification was about 250-500 ng. BIOMED2 TRB-A/B primer pools were used in multiplex TRB PCR. MiXCR was run by TCRdb on the multiplex PCR reads, yielding one entry per CDR3 protein. Here the sample spans fewer than 15,000 distinct CDR3 sequences, around 30% being singletons. The specimen was blood. The receptors were sampled from a human donor who had recovered from COVID-19.

This clonotype has at least ten counts. This chain connects TRBV5-5 to TRBJ2-7; 8 nucleotides align to TRBD2. J was trimmed by 1 base and V by 1 base; bases with no gene match: 7. The germline CDR1 and CDR2 sequences are SGHKS and YYEKEE (reference sequence). CDR3 length equals 16 residues. DNA for the CDR3: TGTGCCAGCAGCTTGAGCGGACTAGCCCTATCCTACGAGCAGTACTTC. It is translated as CASSLSGLALSYEQYF.

This clonotype was found a few times. The V gene is TRBV7-9, the J gene TRBJ2-2; 8 bases line up with TRBD2. Germline trimming cut 7 bases from V and 6 bases from J; bases unmatched to any gene: 10. Germline V gene data show CDR1 as SEHNR and CDR2 as FQNEAQ (reference sequence). This CDR3 is 15 amino acids long. CDR3 region: CASTARGGQAGELFF. CDR3 nucleotides: TGTGCCAGCACCGCCCGCGGGGGGCAGGCCGGGGAGCTGTTTTTT.

A few counts support this clonotype. The rearrangement links TRBV12-3 or TRBV12-4 to TRBJ2-5, with 7 bases lining up with TRBD1. The CDR3 runs to 16 residues. The DNA for the CDR3 is TGTGCTAGTGGTTTGCACAACAGGGGAGACCAAGAGACCCAGTACTTC. Translating gives CASGLHNRGDQETQYF.

This clonotype was detected a few times. The chain combines TRBV6-5 with TRBJ1-1; 8 bases are shared with TRBD1. Trimming cost V 0 bases and J 4 bases; bases outside gene matches: 7. The CDR3 length is 16 residues. Germline values: CDR1 MNHEY, CDR2 SVGAGI. The CDR3 is CASSYSWTGIGTEAFF. The CDR3 DNA follows: TGTGCCAGCAGTTACTCCTGGACAGGGATAGGCACTGAAGCTTTCTTT.

This clonotype was picked up a small number of times. The chain links TRBV6-6 to TRBJ2-1; 14 bases map to TRBD2. With 7 bases clipped from V and 6 bases from J, the junction kept 2 bases outside the gene matches. Looked up from germline, CDR1 is MNHNY and CDR2 is SVGAGI (reference sequence). The CDR3 runs to 14 residues. The CDR3, as DNA: TGTGCCAGCACAGGGACTAGCGGGGGCAATGAGCAGTTCTTC. It codes for CASTGTSGGNEQFF.

This clonotype was recorded many times. V is TRBV6-2 or TRBV6-3 and J is TRBJ2-5, with a tentative D call TRBD1 (6 bases). Trimming removed 6 bases from V and 5 bases from J, with 13 bases in between. This CDR3 is built from 13 residues. The germline V gene encodes CDR1 MNHEY and CDR2 SVGEGT. The CDR3 nucleotides are TGTGCCAGCAGCCGACAGGTTATTGAGACCCAGTACTTC. It is translated as CASSRQVIETQYF.

Sample share makes this clonotype medium-sized (0.01 to 0.1%). The chain has TRBV19 and TRBJ2-5; 14 nucleotides line up with TRBD2. This CDR3 is built from 15 residues. Losses at the gene ends were 4 bases for V and 6 bases for J; bases not matched to a gene: 4. CDR1 is LNHDA and CDR2 is SQIVND in the germline V gene (reference sequence). This CDR3 reads CASSTGTSGSKTQYF. The CDR3 DNA follows: TGTGCCAGTAGTACCGGGACTAGCGGGAGTAAGACCCAGTACTTC. Drawing the rest from reference TRBV19 and TRBJ2-5, the complete variable domain is DGGITQSPKYLFRKEGQNVTLSCEQNLNHDAMYWYRQDPGQGLRLIYYSQIVNDFQKGDIAEGYSVSREKKESFPLTVTSAQKNPTAFYLCASSTGTSGSKTQYFGPGTRLLVL.

To note about this clonotype: Its ends do not fully match the called genes, so a read error is possible. This chain connects TRBV5-3 to TRBJ1-1; unclear D gene. TRBV5-3 is designated an ORF whose function remains uncertain. CDR3 length: 15 amino acids. This CDR3 is CASSLGLGLTTEAFF. CDR3 bases: TGCGCCAGCAGCTTGGGTCTAGGACTCACCACTGAAGCTTTCTTT.

This clonotype is deemed medium-sized. The V call is TRBV6-2 or TRBV6-3, the J call TRBJ2-7; D call uncertain. The CDR3 sequence is 11 residues long. Between the trimmed V and J ends, which lost 5 bases and 1 base, there was a span of 3 bases. Germline loops: CDR1 MNHEY, CDR2 SVGEGT. CDR3 sequence: CASSPSYEQYF. CDR3 DNA sequence: TGTGCCAGCAGTCCATCCTACGAGCAGTACTTC.

The chain has TRBV12-3 or TRBV12-4 and TRBJ2-1; TRBD1 might be the D (6 bases). V was cut by 6 bases and J by 7 bases, with 22 bases left in between. This CDR3 spans 16 amino acids. CDR3 DNA: TGTGCCAGCAGCCGTACTGCGACAGGCCTGGGGAATGAGCAGTTCTTC. This codes for CASSRTATGLGNEQFF.